This T cell receptor beta chain emerged from a study of T-cell reconstitution after alpha-beta-depleted transplantation in children. Trimming removed 5 bases from V and 10 bases from J; junction bases left unmatched: 6. This CDR3 comprises 13 residues. Preparation of the TCRbeta library involved a method that used unique molecular identifiers. TCRdb re-analysed the PCR reads in MiXCR, keeping a single row per CDR3 protein. Here the sample spans roughly 500,000 distinct CDR3 sequences, roughly 18% being singletons. This clonotype was seen many times. This chain joins TRBV12-3 or TRBV12-4 and TRBJ2-1; TRBD2 matches 9 bases. This specimen was PBMCs from the stem cell graft donor, taken from the stem cell graft. This receptor was obtained from a human donor who donated a stem cell graft to a child with acute lymphoblastic leukemia. The CDR3 DNA reads TGTGCCAGCAGTCCTGGGACTAGCTTAGAGCAGTTCTTC. It is translated as CASSPGTSLEQFF.